Each of the 17 T cell receptor beta chains below was sequenced from the same sample in a study of response to subunit inactivated influenza vaccine. From the RT-PCR reads, TCRdb called clonotypes with MiXCR, one entry per CDR3 protein. The repertoire holds about 480,000 distinct CDR3 sequences, with over 10% as singletons. The source was PBMCs from blood, collected roughly 47 days after vaccination. Receptor source: a man between 45 and 60 years old who received an inactivated influenza vaccine.

The chain couples TRBV21-1 to TRBJ2-7. TRBV21-1 constitutes a pseudogene. CDR3 length: 13 amino acids. The CDR3 is CASSKVWQFEQYF. The CDR3 region has the DNA TGTGCCAGCAGCAAAGTGTGGCAGTTCGAGCAGTACTTC.

This clonotype was counted only a few times. The gene calls are TRBV6-5 and TRBJ1-2; TRBD1 matches at 10 bases. The CDR3 is 16 residues long. Looked up from germline, CDR1 is MNHEY and CDR2 is SVGAGI. After removal of 2 bases from V and 6 bases from J, the junction contained 9 bases not matched to a gene. This CDR3 reads CASSYTRQGARDGYTF. CDR3 in DNA: TGTGCCAGCAGTTACACCAGACAGGGGGCGCGAGATGGCTACACCTTC.

This clonotype showed up just a few times. The CDR3 nucleotides are TGTGCCAGCAGTCCCACCAGGGGGCATGGCACAGATACGCAGTATTTT. It yields the protein CASSPTRGHGTDTQYF. The chain joins TRBV27 to TRBJ2-3, with 8 bases that match TRBD1. The CDR3 totals 16 residues. Germline-derived CDR1 and CDR2 are MNHEY and SMNVEV (reference sequence). Trimming removed 5 bases from V and 1 base from J; junction bases left unmatched: 8.

There are many counts of this clonotype. The rearrangement joins TRBV27 to TRBJ1-3; TRBD1 might be the D (5 bases). Deletions cut 6 bases from V and 0 bases from J, with 9 bases between. This CDR3 is 14 amino acids long. Germline V gene lookup returns CDR1 MNHEY and CDR2 SMNVEV (reference sequence). This CDR3 is CASRGLSSGNTIYF. The CDR3, as DNA: TGTGCCAGCAGGGGGCTTAGCTCTGGAAACACCATATATTTT.

In its sample, this clonotype was seen a few times. The chain recombines TRBV4-1 with TRBJ2-7; D remains ambiguous. Trimming cost V 3 bases and J 4 bases, with 13 bases left between them. This CDR3 comprises 14 residues. CDR1 is MGHRA, CDR2 YSYEKL, per germline. In nucleotides, the CDR3 is TGCGCCAGCAGCCAGGCAAGGTACGGGTACGAGCAGTACTTC. This gives the protein CASSQARYGYEQYF.

The rearrangement joins TRBV25-1 to TRBJ2-1; the D gene is possibly TRBD1 (6 bases). Germline V lookup: CDR1 MGHDK, CDR2 SYGVNS. This CDR3 spans 15 amino acids. Trimming shortened V by 5 bases and J by 7 bases, and 18 bases separated the two germline ends. DNA of the CDR3: TGTGCCAGCAGTCTTCAGGGGTGGGTGCGTAATGAGCAGTTCTTC. Translating gives CASSLQGWVRNEQFF.

The sample holds a few counts of this clonotype. This rearrangement joins TRBV4-3 to TRBJ2-1, with TRBD2 matching over 8 bases. CDR1 LGHNA and CDR2 YSLEER come from the germline V gene. V gave up 4 bases and J gave up 10 bases; unmatched junction bases: 9. The CDR3 spans 14 residues. The CDR3 reads CASSPYLGGGEQFF. The CDR3 bases are TGCGCCAGCAGCCCATATCTTGGCGGGGGGGAGCAGTTCTTC.

The chain couples TRBV20-1 to TRBJ1-3; TRBD1 is a possible D gene (5 bases). Germline values: CDR1 DFQATT, CDR2 SNEGSKA (reference sequence). V gave up 8 bases and J gave up 4 bases, with 18 bases separating them. The CDR3 sequence is 14 residues long. The CDR3 DNA follows: TGCAGTTCTCGGGACCTGGAGTCAGGAAACACCATATATTTT. Its protein product is CSSRDLESGNTIYF.

This clonotype occurred many times. The V gene is TRBV5-1, the J gene TRBJ1-1; D gene unclear. This CDR3 spans 13 amino acids. Deletions cut 1 base from V and 2 bases from J, with 6 bases between. Germline assignment: CDR1 SGHRS and CDR2 YFSETQ. CDR3 sequence: CASSLMPNTEAFF. Here the CDR3 DNA reads TGCGCCAGCAGCTTGATGCCTAACACTGAAGCTTTCTTT.

The chain combines TRBV5-1 with TRBJ2-1; D gene uncertain. Per germline, CDR1 SGHRS and CDR2 YFSETQ. V shed 3 bases and J shed 2 bases, with 12 bases lying between them. The CDR3 is made up of 15 amino acids. CDR3 loop: CASSSMTDAYNEQFF. For the CDR3, the DNA is TGCGCCAGCAGCTCGATGACCGACGCCTACAATGAGCAGTTCTTC.

The chain combines TRBV10-3 with TRBJ2-1, with 10 nucleotides matching TRBD2. Per germline, CDR1 ENHRY and CDR2 SYGVKD. The J segment lost 7 bases and the V segment lost 4 bases, leaving 7 bases of the junction unmatched. The CDR3 contains 15 residues. The CDR3 here is CAISAESGRANEQFF. DNA of the CDR3: TGTGCCATCAGTGCGGAGAGCGGGAGGGCGAATGAGCAGTTCTTC.

This clonotype was counted only a few times. The chain uses TRBV7-2 and TRBJ2-1, with TRBD2 matching 10 bases. The CDR3 is 15 amino acids. Trimming cost V 5 bases and J 8 bases; bases outside gene matches: 9. Germline V gene lookup returns CDR1 SGHTA and CDR2 FQGNSA. The CDR3 coding sequence is TGTGCCAGCAGCCGGAGCGGGGGGGCTTTCTATGAGCAGTTCTTC. The encoded protein is CASSRSGGAFYEQFF.

The V and J genes are TRBV9 and TRBJ2-1, with 8 bases matching TRBD1. Germline CDR1 reads SGDLS; CDR2 reads YYNGEE. This CDR3 is 14 amino acids long. Trimming cost V 7 bases and J 7 bases; bases outside gene matches: 10. Here the CDR3 DNA reads TGTGCCAGCGGGGACAGGTCGCCCGCGAATGAGCAGTTCTTC. Translating it yields CASGDRSPANEQFF.

The rearrangement links TRBV2 to TRBJ1-5, with 7 bases identical to TRBD1. Germline V gene sequence: CDR1 SNHLY, CDR2 FYNNEI. The V gene end was trimmed by 5 bases and the J gene end by 16 bases; junction bases not matched to a gene: 20. This CDR3 region has 15 residues. CDR3 sequence: CASSPIHGRQGIQHF. Written as DNA, the CDR3 is TGTGCCAGCAGTCCGATACATGGCCGACAGGGCATCCAACATTTT.

The V call is TRBV15, the J call TRBJ1-5; D gene unclear. V shed 0 bases and J shed 6 bases, with 9 bases lying between them. Germline-derived CDR1 and CDR2 are LNHNV and YYDKDF (reference sequence). CDR3 length: 14 amino acids. The CDR3 DNA sequence: TGTGCCACCAGCAGAGATATGACTCCTCAGCCCCAGCATTTT. Translated, it gives CATSRDMTPQPQHF.

This clonotype turned up a few times. V is TRBV6-5 and J is TRBJ2-3; unclear D gene. The CDR3 is 15 amino acids. Trimming cost V 7 bases and J 0 bases, with 14 bases left between them. Germline loops: CDR1 MNHEY, CDR2 SVGAGI. CDR3 amino acids: CASTSSHASTDTQYF. The CDR3 nucleotides read TGTGCCAGCACTTCGTCCCATGCTAGCACAGATACGCAGTATTTT.

This clonotype turned up a few times. J is TRBJ1-2 and V is TRBV28; weak D call: TRBD1 (6 bases). CDR1 and CDR2 from the germline V gene are MDHEN and SYDVKM. With 7 bases removed from V and 4 bases from J, the gap between germline ends came to 16 bases. The CDR3 consists of 14 residues. The CDR3 region is CASTPLDRSYGYTF. CDR3 coding DNA: TGTGCCAGCACCCCCCTTGACAGGAGCTATGGCTACACCTTC.